Listed here are 5 T cell receptor beta chains from one sample, sequenced in a study of molecular identifiers for immune sequencing clone quantification. TCRdb re-derived calls from the PCR reads in MiXCR, one entry per CDR3 protein. In the table there are 490,000 or so distinct CDR3 sequences, around 21% of which are singletons. Sequenced: naive CD8+ T cells from blood, with Jurkat cell RNA spiked in. Subset of the sample: FACS-sorted CD8+CD4-CCR7+CD45RA+ naive T cells. The source is a human donor in good health. Some libraries in this study had Jurkat cell RNA spiked in.

This clonotype has ten or more counts. J is TRBJ1-2 and V is TRBV4-3; 7 bases agree with TRBD1. Looked up from germline, CDR1 is LGHNA and CDR2 is YSLEER. This CDR3 has 16 amino acids. J lost 2 bases, V lost 0 bases, and 6 bases had no gene match. The CDR3 sequence is CASSQEFDRANYGYTF. In DNA, the CDR3 is TGCGCCAGCAGCCAAGAGTTCGACAGGGCGAACTATGGCTACACCTTC.

This clonotype was counted at least ten times. The J gene is TRBJ1-1, the V gene TRBV7-9; D gene unclear. Per the germline V gene, CDR1 is SEHNR and CDR2 is FQNEAQ (reference sequence). The CDR3 runs to 13 residues. V lost 5 bases, J lost 3 bases, and 10 bases lay in between. CDR3 in DNA: TGTGCCAGCAGCCGTATAGTGGACACTGAAGCTTTCTTT. This translates into CASSRIVDTEAFF.

V and J are TRBV27 and TRBJ2-5, with a weak D call TRBD1 (6 bases). This CDR3 spans 15 amino acids. The germline gives CDR1 MNHEY, CDR2 SMNVEV (reference sequence). Trimming stripped 5 bases from V and 2 bases from J, with 15 bases between. The CDR3 bases are TGTGCCAGCAGTGCATGGGACAATGCACAAGAGACCCAGTACTTC. Its translation: CASSAWDNAQETQYF.

This clonotype was counted only a few times. The chain has TRBV11-2 and TRBJ2-1, with 8 bases fitting TRBD1. From germline, CDR1 is SGHAT and CDR2 FQNNGV. Trimming removed 5 bases from V and 9 bases from J; junction bases left unmatched: 9. This CDR3 comprises 14 residues. CDR3 in amino acids: CASSEDRVMSEQFF. The CDR3, as DNA: TGTGCCAGCAGCGAGGACAGGGTAATGAGTGAGCAGTTCTTC.

This clonotype was seen a handful of times. The chain combines TRBV30 with TRBJ1-1; the match to TRBD1 covers 10 bases. CDR3 length: 14 residues. The germline V gene has CDR1 GTSNPN and CDR2 SVGIG (reference sequence). V gave up 5 bases and J gave up 5 bases; unmatched junction bases: 8. In DNA, the CDR3 is TGTGCCTGGGAGGCCGGGACAGGGGTAACTGAAGCTTTCTTT. Translated: CAWEAGTGVTEAFF. The full variable domain, rest sourced from reference TRBV30 and TRBJ1-1, is SQTIHQWPATLVQPVGSPLSLECTVEGTSNPNLYWYRQAAGRGLQLLFYSVGIGQISSEVPQNLSASRPQDRQFILSSKKLLLSDSGFYLCAWEAGTGVTEAFFGQGTRLTVV.